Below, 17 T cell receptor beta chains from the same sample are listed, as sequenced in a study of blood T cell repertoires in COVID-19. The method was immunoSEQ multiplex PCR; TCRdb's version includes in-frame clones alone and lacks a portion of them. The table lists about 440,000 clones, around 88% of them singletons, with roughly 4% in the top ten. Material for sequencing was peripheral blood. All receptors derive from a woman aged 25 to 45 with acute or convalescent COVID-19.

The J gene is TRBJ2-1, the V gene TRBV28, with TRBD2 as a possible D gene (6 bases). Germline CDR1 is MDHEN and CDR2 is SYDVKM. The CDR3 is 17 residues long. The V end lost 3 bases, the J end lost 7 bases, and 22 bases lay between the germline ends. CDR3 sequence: CASSLGPGGLNANEQFF. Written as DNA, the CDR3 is TGTGCCAGCAGTTTGGGGCCCGGGGGACTCAATGCTAATGAGCAGTTCTTC.

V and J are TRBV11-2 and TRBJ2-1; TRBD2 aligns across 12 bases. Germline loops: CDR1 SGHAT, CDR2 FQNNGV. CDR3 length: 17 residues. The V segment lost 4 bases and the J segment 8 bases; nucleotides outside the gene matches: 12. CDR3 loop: CASSYTSGGFPVDEQFF. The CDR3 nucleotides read TGTGCCAGCAGCTATACTAGCGGGGGGTTTCCTGTGGATGAGCAGTTCTTC.

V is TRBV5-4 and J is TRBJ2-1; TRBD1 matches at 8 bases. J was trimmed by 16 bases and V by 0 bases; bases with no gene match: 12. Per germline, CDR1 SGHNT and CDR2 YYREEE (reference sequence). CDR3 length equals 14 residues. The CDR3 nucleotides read TGTGCCAGCAGCTTGGGAGAAATCAGCGGACAGGGATTCTTC. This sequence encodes CASSLGEISGQGFF.

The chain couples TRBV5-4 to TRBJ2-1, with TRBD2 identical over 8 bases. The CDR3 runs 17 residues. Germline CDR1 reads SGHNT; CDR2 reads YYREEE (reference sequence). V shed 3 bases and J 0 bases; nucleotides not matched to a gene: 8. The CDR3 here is CASSYLSGVSSYNEQFF. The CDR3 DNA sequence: TGTGCCAGCAGCTACCTTAGCGGGGTGAGCTCCTACAATGAGCAGTTCTTC.

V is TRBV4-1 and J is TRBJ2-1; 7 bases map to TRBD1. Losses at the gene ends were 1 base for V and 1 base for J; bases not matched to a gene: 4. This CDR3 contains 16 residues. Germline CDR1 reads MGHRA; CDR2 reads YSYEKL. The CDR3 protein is CASSQGQGESYNEQFF. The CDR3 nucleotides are TGCGCCAGCAGCCAAGGCCAGGGGGAATCCTACAATGAGCAGTTCTTC.

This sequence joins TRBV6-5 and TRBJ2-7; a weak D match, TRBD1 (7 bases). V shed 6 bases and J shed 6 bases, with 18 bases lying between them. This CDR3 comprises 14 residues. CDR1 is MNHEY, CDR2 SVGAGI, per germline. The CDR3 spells CASSSMRDSPEQYF. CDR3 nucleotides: TGTGCCAGCAGCTCTATGCGGGACAGTCCCGAGCAGTACTTC.

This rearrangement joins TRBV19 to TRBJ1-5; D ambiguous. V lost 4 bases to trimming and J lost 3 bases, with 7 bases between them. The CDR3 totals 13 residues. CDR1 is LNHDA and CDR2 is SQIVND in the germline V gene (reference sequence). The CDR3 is CASSNQYNQPQHF. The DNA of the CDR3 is TGTGCCAGTAGTAACCAGTACAATCAGCCCCAGCATTTT.

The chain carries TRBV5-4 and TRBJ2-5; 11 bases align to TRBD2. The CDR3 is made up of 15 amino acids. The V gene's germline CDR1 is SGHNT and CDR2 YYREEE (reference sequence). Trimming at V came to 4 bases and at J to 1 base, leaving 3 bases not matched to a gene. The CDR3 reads CASSPSGGRQETQYF. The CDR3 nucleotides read TGTGCCAGCAGCCCTAGCGGGGGGCGCCAAGAGACCCAGTACTTC.

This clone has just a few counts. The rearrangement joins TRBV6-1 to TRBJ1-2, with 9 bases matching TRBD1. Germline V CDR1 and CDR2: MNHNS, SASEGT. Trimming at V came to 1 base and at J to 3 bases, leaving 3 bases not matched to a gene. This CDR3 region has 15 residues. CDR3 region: CASSEDRGRDYGYTF. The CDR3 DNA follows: TGTGCCAGCAGTGAAGACAGGGGGCGCGACTATGGCTACACCTTC.

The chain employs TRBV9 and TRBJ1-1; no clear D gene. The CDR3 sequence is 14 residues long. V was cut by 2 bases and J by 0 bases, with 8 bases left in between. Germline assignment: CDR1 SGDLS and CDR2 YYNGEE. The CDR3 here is CASSVNSMNTEAFF. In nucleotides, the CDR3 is TGTGCCAGCAGCGTCAACAGCATGAACACTGAAGCTTTCTTT.

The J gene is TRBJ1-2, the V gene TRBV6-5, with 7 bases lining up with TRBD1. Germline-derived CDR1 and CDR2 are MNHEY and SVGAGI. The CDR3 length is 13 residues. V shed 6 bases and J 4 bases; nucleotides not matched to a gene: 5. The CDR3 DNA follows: TGTGCCAGCAGCTCGACAGGGACCTATGGCTACACCTTC. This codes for CASSSTGTYGYTF.

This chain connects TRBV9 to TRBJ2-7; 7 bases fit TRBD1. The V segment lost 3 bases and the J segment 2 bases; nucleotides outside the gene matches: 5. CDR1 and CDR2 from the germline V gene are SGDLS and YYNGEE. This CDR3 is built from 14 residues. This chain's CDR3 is CASSEGTAPYEQYF. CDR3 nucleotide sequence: TGTGCCAGCAGCGAAGGGACAGCCCCCTACGAGCAGTACTTC.

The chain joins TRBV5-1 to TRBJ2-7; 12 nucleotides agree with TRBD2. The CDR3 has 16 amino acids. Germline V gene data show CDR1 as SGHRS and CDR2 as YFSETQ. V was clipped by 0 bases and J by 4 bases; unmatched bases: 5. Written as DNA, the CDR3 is TGCGCCAGCAGCTTGGAGACTAGCGGGGGCGCGTACGAGCAGTACTTC. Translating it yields CASSLETSGGAYEQYF.

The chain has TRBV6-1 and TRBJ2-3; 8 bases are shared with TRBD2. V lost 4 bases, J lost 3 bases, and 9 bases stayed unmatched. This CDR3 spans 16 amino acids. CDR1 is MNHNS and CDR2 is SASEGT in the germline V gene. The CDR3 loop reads CASSVITGGRTDTQYF. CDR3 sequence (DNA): TGTGCCAGCAGTGTAATAACGGGGGGGCGGACAGATACGCAGTATTTT.

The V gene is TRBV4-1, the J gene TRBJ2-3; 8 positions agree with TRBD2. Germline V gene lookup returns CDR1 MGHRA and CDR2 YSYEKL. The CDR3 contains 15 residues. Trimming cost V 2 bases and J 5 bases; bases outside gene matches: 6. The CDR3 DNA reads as TGCGCCAGCAGCCAACCGGGGGGGCAGGGAGATACGCAGTATTTT. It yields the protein CASSQPGGQGDTQYF.

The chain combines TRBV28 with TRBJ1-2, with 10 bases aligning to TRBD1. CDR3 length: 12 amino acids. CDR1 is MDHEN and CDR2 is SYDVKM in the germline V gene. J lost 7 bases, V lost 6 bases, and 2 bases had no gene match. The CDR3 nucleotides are TGTGCCAGCAGGGGACAGGGGTTTGGCTACACCTTC. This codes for CASRGQGFGYTF.

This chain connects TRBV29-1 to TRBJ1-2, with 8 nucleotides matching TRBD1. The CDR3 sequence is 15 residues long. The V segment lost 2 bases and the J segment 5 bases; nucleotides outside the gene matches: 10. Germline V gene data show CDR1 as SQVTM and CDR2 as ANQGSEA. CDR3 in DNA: TGCAGCGTTGAATTGCCAGGGGGCATCTTTTATGGCTACACCTTC. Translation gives CSVELPGGIFYGYTF.